The table lists the clone carrying this TCR beta chain with a count of one. Its antigen remains unknown. This sample was included in a study of shared clonotypes between healthy human individuals. TCRdb's copy holds only in-frame clones and misses some; the assay was immunoSEQ multiplex PCR. The sample includes a few hundred thousand clones, about 96% of them seen just once. Study-level points and caveats: Expectations were that clonotype sharing among donors would be affected by sequencing depth.

The CDR3 length is 15 residues. Germline values: CDR1 SGHDN, CDR2 FVKESK. The V and J ends lost 5 bases and 3 bases, in that order; junction bases with no gene match: 7. The clonotype originates from a man aged 25-40 years in good health. This sequence joins TRBV14 and TRBJ2-7; 10 positions match TRBD1. Input material: memory CD8+ T cells sorted from blood. The subset here: CD45RO+ cells pooled with CCR7-negative TemRA cells. The CDR3 sequence: CASSSRDRGIYEQYF. The CDR3 DNA sequence: TGTGCCAGCAGCTCCCGGGACAGGGGCATCTACGAGCAGTACTTC.